This TCR beta chain came from a study of T cells in Graves' hyperthyroidism and ophthalmopathy. From RNA transcripts, TCR beta CDR3 regions were amplified. When the TCR CDR3 underwent first-round RT-PCR, the HTBI primer set was used. TCRdb re-called the multiplex PCR reads through MiXCR, storing one row per CDR3 protein. The sample consists of fewer than 450,000 distinct CDR3 sequences, around a sixth of them appearing once. Diagnosing involved the use of clinical symptoms, serum thyroxine and TRAb, thyroid ultrasound and orbital computed tomography. Deletions cut 4 bases from V and 7 bases from J, with 7 bases between. This CDR3 is 12 amino acids long. Germline CDR1 is MNHNS and CDR2 is SASEGT. Whole-study results and caveats: Most clonotypes expanded in thyroid above 0.001 were likewise present in blood.

The sample holds many counts of this clonotype. As yet, its antigen is unknown. The TCR was taken from a man younger than 35 with Graves' ophthalmopathy. The chain combines TRBV6-1 with TRBJ1-4, with D perhaps matching TRBD1 (6 bases). Material for sequencing was blood. CDR3 nucleotide sequence: TGTGCCAGCAGTGGGACAGCTGAAAAACTGTTTTTT. Residues: CASSGTAEKLFF.